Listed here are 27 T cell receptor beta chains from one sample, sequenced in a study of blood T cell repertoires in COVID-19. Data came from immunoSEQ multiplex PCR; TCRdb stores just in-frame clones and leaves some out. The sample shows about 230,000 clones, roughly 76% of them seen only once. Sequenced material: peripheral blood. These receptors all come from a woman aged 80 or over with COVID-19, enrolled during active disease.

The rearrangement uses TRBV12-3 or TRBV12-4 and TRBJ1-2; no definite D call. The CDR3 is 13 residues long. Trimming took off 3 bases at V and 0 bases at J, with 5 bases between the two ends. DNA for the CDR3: TGTGCCAGCAGTTTCAACTCTAACTATGGCTACACCTTC. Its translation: CASSFNSNYGYTF.

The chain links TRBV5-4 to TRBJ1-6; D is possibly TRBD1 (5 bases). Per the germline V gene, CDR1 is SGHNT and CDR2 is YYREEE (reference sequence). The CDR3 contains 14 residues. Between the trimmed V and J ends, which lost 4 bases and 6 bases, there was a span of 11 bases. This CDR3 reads CASSVDRVNSPLHF. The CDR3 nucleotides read TGTGCCAGCAGCGTTGACAGAGTTAATTCACCCCTCCACTTT. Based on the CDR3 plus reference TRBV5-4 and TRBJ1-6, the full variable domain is ETGVTQSPTHLIKTRGQQVTLRCSSQSGHNTVSWYQQALGQGPQFIFQYYREEENGRGNFPPRFSGLQFPNYSSELNVNALELDDSALYLCASSVDRVNSPLHFGNGTRLTVT.

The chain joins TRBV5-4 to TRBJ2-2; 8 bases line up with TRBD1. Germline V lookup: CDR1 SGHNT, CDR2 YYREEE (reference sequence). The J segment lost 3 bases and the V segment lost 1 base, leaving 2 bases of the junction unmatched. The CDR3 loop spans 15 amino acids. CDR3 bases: TGTGCCAGCAGCTTGCCGACAGGGGACACCGGGGAGCTGTTTTTT. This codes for CASSLPTGDTGELFF.

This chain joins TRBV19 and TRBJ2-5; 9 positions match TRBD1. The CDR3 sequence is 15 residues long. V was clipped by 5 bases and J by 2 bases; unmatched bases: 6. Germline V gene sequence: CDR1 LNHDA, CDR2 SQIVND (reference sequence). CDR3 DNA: TGTGCCAGTAGTTCCGGGACAGGGAGACAAGAGACCCAGTACTTC. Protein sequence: CASSSGTGRQETQYF.

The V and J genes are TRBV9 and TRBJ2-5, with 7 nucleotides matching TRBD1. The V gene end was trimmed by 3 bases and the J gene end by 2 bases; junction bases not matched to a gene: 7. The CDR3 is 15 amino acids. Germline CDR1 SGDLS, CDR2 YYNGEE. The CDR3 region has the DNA TGTGCCAGCAGCGGTAACAGGGGTGGGCAAGAGACCCAGTACTTC. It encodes CASSGNRGGQETQYF.

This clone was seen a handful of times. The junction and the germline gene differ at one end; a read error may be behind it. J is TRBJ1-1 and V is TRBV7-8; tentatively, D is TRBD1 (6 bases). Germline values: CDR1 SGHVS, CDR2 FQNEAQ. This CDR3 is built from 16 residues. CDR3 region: CASSLTGGATNSEAFF. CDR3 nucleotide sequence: TGTGCCAGCAGCTTAACGGGGGGGGCTACGAACAGTGAAGCTTTCTTT.

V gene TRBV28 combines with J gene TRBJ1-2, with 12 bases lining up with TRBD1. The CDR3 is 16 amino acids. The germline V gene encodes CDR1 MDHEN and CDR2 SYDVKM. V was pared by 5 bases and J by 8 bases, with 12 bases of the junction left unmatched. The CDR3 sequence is CASSLNPGQGARGYTF. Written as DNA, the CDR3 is TGTGCCAGCAGTCTAAACCCGGGACAGGGGGCGCGAGGCTACACCTTC.

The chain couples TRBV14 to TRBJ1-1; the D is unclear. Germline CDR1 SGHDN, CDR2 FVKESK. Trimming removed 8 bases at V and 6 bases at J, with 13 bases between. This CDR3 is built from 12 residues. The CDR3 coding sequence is TGTGCCAGCTCGAGGGAAGGGCCTGAAGCTTTCTTT. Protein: CASSREGPEAFF.

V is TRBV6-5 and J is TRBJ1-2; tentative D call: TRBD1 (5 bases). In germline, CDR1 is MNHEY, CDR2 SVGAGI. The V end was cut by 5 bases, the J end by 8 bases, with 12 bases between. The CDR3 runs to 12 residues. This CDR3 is CASSRQAGGYTF. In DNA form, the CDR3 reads TGTGCCAGCAGTAGGCAGGCAGGGGGCTACACCTTC.

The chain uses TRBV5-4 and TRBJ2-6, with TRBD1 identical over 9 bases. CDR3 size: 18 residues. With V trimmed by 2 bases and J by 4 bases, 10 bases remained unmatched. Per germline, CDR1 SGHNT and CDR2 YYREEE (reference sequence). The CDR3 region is CASSFGGTGLSGANVLTF. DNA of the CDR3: TGTGCCAGCAGCTTTGGGGGGACAGGGTTGTCCGGGGCCAACGTCCTGACTTTC.

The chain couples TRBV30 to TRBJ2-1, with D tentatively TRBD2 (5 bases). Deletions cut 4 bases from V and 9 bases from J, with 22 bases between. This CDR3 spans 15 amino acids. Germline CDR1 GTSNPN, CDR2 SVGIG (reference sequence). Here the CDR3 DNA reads TGTGCCTGGATGGGAAAGGACTCGCCCCGGAGTGAGCAGTTCTTC. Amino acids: CAWMGKDSPRSEQFF.

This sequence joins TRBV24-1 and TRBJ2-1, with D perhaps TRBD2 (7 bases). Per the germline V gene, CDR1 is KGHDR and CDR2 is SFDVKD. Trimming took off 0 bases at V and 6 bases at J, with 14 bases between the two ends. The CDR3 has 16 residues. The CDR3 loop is CATSDLKGGVGNEQFF. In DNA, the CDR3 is TGTGCCACCAGTGATTTGAAAGGGGGGGTGGGCAATGAGCAGTTCTTC.

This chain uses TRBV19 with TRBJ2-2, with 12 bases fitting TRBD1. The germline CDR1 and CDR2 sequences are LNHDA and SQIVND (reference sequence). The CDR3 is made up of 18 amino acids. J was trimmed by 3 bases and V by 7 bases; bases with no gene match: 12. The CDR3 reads CASKGGTGGRVYTGELFF. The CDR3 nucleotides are TGTGCCAGTAAAGGGGGGACAGGGGGCCGGGTATACACCGGGGAGCTGTTTTTT.

The CDR3 DNA reads TGTGCCAGCAGCTTAGCGGGAGGAGGCGGCTACACCTTC. As protein: CASSLAGGGGYTF. The V gene is TRBV7-9, the J gene TRBJ1-2; no definite D call. Trimming stripped 0 bases from V and 8 bases from J, with 10 bases between. CDR3 length equals 13 residues. Germline CDR1 is SEHNR and CDR2 is FQNEAQ (reference sequence).

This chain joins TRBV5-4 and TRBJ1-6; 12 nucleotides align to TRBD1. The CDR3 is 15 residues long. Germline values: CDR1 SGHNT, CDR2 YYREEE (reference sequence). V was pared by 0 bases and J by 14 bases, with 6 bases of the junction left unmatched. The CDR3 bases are TGTGCCAGCAGCTTGGGCGGGACAGGGGGCATGTCCCTCCACTTT. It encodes CASSLGGTGGMSLHF.

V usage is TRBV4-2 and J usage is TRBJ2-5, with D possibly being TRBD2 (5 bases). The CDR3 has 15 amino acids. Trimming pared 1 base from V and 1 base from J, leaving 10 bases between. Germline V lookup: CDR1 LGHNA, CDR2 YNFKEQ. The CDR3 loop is CASSQGTGSQETQYF. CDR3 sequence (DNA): TGTGCCAGCAGCCAAGGAACGGGAAGCCAAGAGACCCAGTACTTC.

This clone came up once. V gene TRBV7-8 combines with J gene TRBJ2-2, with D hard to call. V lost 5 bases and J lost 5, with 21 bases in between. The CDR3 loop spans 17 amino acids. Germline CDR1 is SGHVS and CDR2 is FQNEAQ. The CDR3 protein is CASSRRGVGARTGELFF. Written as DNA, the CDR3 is TGTGCCAGCAGCCGTCGTGGCGTAGGAGCGAGGACCGGGGAGCTGTTTTTT.

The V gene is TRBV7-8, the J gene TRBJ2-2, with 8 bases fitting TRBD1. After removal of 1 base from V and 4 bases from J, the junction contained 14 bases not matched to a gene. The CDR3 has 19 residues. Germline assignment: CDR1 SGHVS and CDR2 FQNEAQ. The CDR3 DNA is TGTGCCAGCAGCTTAGAGTTTCTCAGGGGGCGAAGGGGCACCGGGGAGCTGTTTTTT. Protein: CASSLEFLRGRRGTGELFF.

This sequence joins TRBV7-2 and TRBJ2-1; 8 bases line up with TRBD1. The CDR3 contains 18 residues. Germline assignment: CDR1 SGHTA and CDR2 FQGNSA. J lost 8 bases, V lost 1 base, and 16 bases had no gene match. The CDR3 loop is CASSLGTPGGARADEQFF. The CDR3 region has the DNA TGTGCCAGCAGCTTAGGGACACCAGGGGGCGCGAGGGCGGATGAGCAGTTCTTC.

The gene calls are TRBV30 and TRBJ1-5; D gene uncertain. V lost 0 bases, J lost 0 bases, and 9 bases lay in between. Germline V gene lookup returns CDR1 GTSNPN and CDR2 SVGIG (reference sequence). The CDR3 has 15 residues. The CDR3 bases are TGTGCCTGGAGTGTACGAGGGATTAGCAATCAGCCCCAGCATTTT. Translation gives CAWSVRGISNQPQHF.

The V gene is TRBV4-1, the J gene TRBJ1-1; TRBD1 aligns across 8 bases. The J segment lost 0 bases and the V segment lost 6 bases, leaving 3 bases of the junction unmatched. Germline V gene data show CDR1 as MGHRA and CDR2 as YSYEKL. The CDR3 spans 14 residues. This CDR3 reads CASRIQGVNTEAFF. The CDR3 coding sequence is TGCGCCAGCAGGATACAGGGGGTGAACACTGAAGCTTTCTTT.

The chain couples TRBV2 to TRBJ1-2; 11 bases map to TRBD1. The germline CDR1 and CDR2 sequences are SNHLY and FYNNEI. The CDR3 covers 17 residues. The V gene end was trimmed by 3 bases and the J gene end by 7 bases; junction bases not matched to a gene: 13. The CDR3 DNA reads TGTGCCAGCAGTGATTTAGGACAGGGGGCTTATGTTGGTGGCTACACCTTC. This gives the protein CASSDLGQGAYVGGYTF. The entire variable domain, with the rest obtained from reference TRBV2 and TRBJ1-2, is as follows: EPEVTQTPSHQVTQMGQEVILRCVPISNHLYFYWYRQILGQKVEFLVSFYNNEISEKSEIFDDQFSVERPDGSNFTLKIRSTKLEDSAMYFCASSDLGQGAYVGGYTFGSGTRLTVV.

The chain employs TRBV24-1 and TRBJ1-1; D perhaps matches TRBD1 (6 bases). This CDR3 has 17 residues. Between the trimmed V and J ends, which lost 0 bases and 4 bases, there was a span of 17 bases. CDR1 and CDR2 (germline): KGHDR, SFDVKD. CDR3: CATSDLAFGQLGTEAFF. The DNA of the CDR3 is TGTGCCACCAGTGATTTGGCTTTCGGACAGCTAGGCACTGAAGCTTTCTTT.

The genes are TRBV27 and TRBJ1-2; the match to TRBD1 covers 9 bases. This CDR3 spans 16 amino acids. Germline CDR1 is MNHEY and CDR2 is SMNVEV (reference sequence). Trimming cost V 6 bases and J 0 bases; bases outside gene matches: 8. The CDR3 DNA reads TGTGCCAGCAGACCAGGGACAGGGAAAGCTAACTATGGCTACACCTTC. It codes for CASRPGTGKANYGYTF.

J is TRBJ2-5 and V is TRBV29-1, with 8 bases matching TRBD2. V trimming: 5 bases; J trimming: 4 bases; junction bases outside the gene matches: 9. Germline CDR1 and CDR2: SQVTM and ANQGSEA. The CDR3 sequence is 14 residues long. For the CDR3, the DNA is TGCAGCGTTTACCCTGTGACTAGCGTAGAGACCCAGTACTTC. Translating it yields CSVYPVTSVETQYF.

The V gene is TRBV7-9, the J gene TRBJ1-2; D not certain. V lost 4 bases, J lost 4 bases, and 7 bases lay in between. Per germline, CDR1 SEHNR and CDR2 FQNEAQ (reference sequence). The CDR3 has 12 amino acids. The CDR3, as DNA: TGTGCCAGCAGCTCCATTAGCTATGGCTACACCTTC. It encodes CASSSISYGYTF.

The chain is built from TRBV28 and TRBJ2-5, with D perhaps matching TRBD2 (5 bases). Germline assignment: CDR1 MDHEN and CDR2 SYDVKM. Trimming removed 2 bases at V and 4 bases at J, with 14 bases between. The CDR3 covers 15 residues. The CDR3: CASSLAGHLRETQYF. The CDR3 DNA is TGTGCCAGCAGTTTAGCGGGCCACCTCCGAGAGACCCAGTACTTC. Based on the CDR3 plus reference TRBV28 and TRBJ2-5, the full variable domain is DVKVTQSSRYLVKRTGEKVFLECVQDMDHENMFWYRQDPGLGLRLIYFSYDVKMKEKGDIPEGYSVSREKKERFSLILESASTNQTSMYLCASSLAGHLRETQYFGPGTRLLVL.